This TCR beta chain derives from a study of CD8 T cells in Susac syndrome. Random hexamers were used to reverse transcribe an amount of roughly 0.45 to 1 ug RNA. TCRdb fed the immunoSEQ multiplex PCR reads into MiXCR, producing one record per CDR3 protein. The repertoire holds some 96,000 distinct CDR3 sequences, with 95% as singletons. This CDR3 has 12 amino acids. Germline values: CDR1 DFQATT, CDR2 SNEGSKA (reference sequence). V was cut by 1 base and J by 14 bases, with 12 bases left in between. The source is a human donor with Susac syndrome. V usage is TRBV20-1 and J usage is TRBJ1-6; D is possibly TRBD1 (6 bases). Source material: CD8+ T cells from PBMCs. The CDR3 coding sequence is TGCAGTGCTAGAGCTACCGGGACATCCCTCCACTTT. Its protein product is CSARATGTSLHF.